A selection of T cell receptor beta chains follows, all from one sample in a study of blood T cell repertoires in COVID-19. Method: immunoSEQ multiplex PCR; TCRdb's copy keeps in-frame clones and lacks some. The table records about 220,000 clones, 65% to 90% of them present only once. Sequencing input: peripheral blood. The source of these receptors is a woman in her 70s with COVID-19, enrolled during active disease. CDR3s include the opening cysteine and the closing phenylalanine or tryptophan. Each record gives: D gene, J gene, clone size, V gene, CDR3 protein, CDR3 DNA. A D gene is named only where the DNA matches it firmly. The size entry is marked missing in some rows and otherwise reads once, few, many or a size class.

.	TRBJ1-5	.	TRBV5-3	CARSKLTGPDQPQHF	TGTGCCAGAAGCAAATTAACAGGGCCGGATCAGCCCCAGCATTTT
TRBD2	TRBJ2-1	.	TRBV10-3	CAIRATSGTSNEQFF	TGTGCCATCAGGGCGACTAGCGGGACGAGCAATGAGCAGTTCTTC
.	TRBJ1-1	.	TRBV19	CASSVRQARSTEAFF	TGTGCCAGTAGTGTTAGACAGGCGCGGAGCACTGAAGCTTTCTTT
TRBD1	TRBJ1-3	.	TRBV29-1	CSVEGQGRNTIYF	TGCAGCGTTGAGGGACAGGGAAGAAACACCATATATTTT
TRBD1	TRBJ2-5	.	TRBV5-4	CASSLSGGDETQYF	TGTGCCAGCAGCCTATCAGGGGGCGATGAGACCCAGTACTTC
.	TRBJ1-6	.	TRBV11-3	CASSLYPGQNSPLHF	TGTGCCAGCAGCCTGTACCCGGGACAAAATTCACCCCTCCACTTT
TRBD2	TRBJ2-7	.	TRBV11-2	CASSFQRDPYEQYF	TGTGCCAGCAGCTTCCAGCGGGACCCCTACGAGCAGTACTTC
TRBD2	TRBJ2-7	.	TRBV4-2	CASSHSGTGGTSYEQYF	TGTGCCAGCAGCCATTCTGGGACGGGAGGTACCTCCTACGAGCAGTACTTC
TRBD1	TRBJ1-6	.	TRBV9	CASSVTGVNSPLHF	TGTGCCAGCAGCGTTACAGGGGTCAATTCACCCCTCCACTTT
.	TRBJ2-3	.	TRBV7-3	CASSLNGGAIADTQYF	TGTGCCAGCAGCTTAAATGGGGGGGCCATAGCAGATACGCAGTATTTT
TRBD2	TRBJ2-1	.	TRBV9	CASSPRGTSGSSYNEQFF	TGTGCCAGCAGCCCCCGAGGGACTAGCGGGAGCTCCTACAATGAGCAGTTCTTC
.	TRBJ2-5	.	TRBV7-9	CASSLGVSGAGQETQYF	TGTGCCAGCAGCTTAGGGGTGTCTGGAGCGGGTCAAGAGACCCAGTACTTC
TRBD1	TRBJ1-2	few	TRBV6-5	CASGTGTNYGYTF	TGTGCCAGCGGGACAGGGACCAACTATGGCTACACCTTC
TRBD2	TRBJ2-1	.	TRBV2	CAFVRTSPYNEQFF	TGTGCCTTCGTGAGGACTAGCCCCTACAATGAGCAGTTCTTC
.	TRBJ1-4	.	TRBV11-3	CASSAQAGENEKLFF	TGTGCCAGCAGCGCACAGGCAGGTGAAAATGAAAAACTGTTTTTT
TRBD2	TRBJ2-7	.	TRBV7-2	CASRAGGPTYEQYF	TGTGCCAGCAGGGCGGGGGGGCCAACCTACGAGCAGTACTTC
.	TRBJ1-2	.	TRBV7-2	CASSTHGQGGYGYTF	TGTGCCAGCAGCACCCATGGACAAGGCGGCTATGGCTACACCTTC
.	TRBJ1-6	.	TRBV4-1	CASSQGPVGREVHF	TGCGCCAGCAGCCAAGGGCCTGTCGGCAGGGAGGTCCACTTT
.	TRBJ1-1	.	TRBV3-1/TRBV3-2	CASSYRQSYTEAFF	TGTGCCAGCAGCTACCGACAGTCTTACACTGAAGCTTTCTTT
.	TRBJ2-2	.	TRBV11-3	CASSSGFHLTGELFF	TGTGCCAGCAGCTCGGGATTTCACCTCACCGGGGAGCTGTTTTTT
.	TRBJ2-3	.	TRBV5-4	CASSLASVGGTQYF	TGTGCCAGCAGCTTGGCCAGCGTGGGGGGTACGCAGTATTTT
TRBD2	TRBJ2-1	.	TRBV7-8	CASSIRASGGDEQFF	TGTGCCAGCAGCATAAGGGCTAGCGGGGGGGATGAGCAGTTCTTC
.	TRBJ2-1	.	TRBV11-2	CASSLLGQNNEQFF	TGTGCCAGCAGCTTACTAGGTCAGAATAATGAGCAGTTCTTC
.	TRBJ1-3	.	TRBV5-3	CARSFLGWWGRFVSGNTIYF	TGTGCCAGAAGCTTCCTAGGGTGGTGGGGGCGATTTGTTTCTGGAAACACCATATATTTT
.	TRBJ1-4	.	TRBV6-5	CASSQNGVGNEKLFF	TGTGCCAGCAGCCAGAACGGGGTTGGGAATGAAAAACTGTTTTTT
TRBD1	TRBJ1-6	.	TRBV27	CASRTGGTSTPLHF	TGTGCCAGCAGGACAGGGGGCACGAGTACACCCCTCCACTTT
TRBD2	TRBJ2-1	.	TRBV7-2	CASSLGMGGGLYNEQFF	TGTGCCAGCAGCTTGGGTATGGGCGGGGGACTCTACAATGAGCAGTTCTTC
.	TRBJ2-2	.	TRBV5-1	CASSLAGVTEGELFF	TGCGCCAGCAGCCTCGCCGGGGTTACGGAGGGGGAGCTGTTTTTT
.	TRBJ2-5	.	TRBV19	CASSMGGASGQETQYF	TGTGCCAGTAGTATGGGGGGGGCTAGCGGACAAGAGACCCAGTACTTC
.	TRBJ1-5	.	TRBV6-6	CASSYEQESNQPQHF	TGTGCCAGCAGTTACGAGCAAGAGAGCAATCAGCCCCAGCATTTT
.	TRBJ1-1	once	TRBV6-2/TRBV6-3	CASSFMGRVTEAFF	TGTGCCAGCAGTTTCATGGGGCGAGTCACTGAAGCTTTCTTT
TRBD2	TRBJ2-2	.	TRBV3-1/TRBV3-2	CASSSGTSGRAPAGELFF	TGTGCCAGCAGCTCCGGGACTAGCGGGAGGGCCCCCGCCGGGGAGCTGTTTTTT
.	TRBJ1-2	.	TRBV6-2/TRBV6-3	CASSYSARGPSNYGYTF	TGTGCCAGCAGTTACTCGGCCAGGGGACCATCTAACTATGGCTACACCTTC
.	TRBJ1-1	.	TRBV19	CASSIGQMNTEAFF	TGTGCCAGTAGTATAGGACAGATGAACACTGAAGCTTTCTTT
.	TRBJ2-1	.	TRBV19	CASSQPGDRNEQFF	TGTGCCAGTAGTCAGCCAGGGGATCGGAATGAGCAGTTCTTC
.	TRBJ2-7	.	TRBV11-3	CASSLEGGTAYEQYF	TGTGCCAGCAGCTTAGAAGGGGGAACGGCCTACGAGCAGTACTTC
.	TRBJ1-4	.	TRBV6-5	CASRLWRATNEKLFF	TGTGCCAGCAGACTCTGGCGGGCAACTAATGAAAAACTGTTTTTT
TRBD2	TRBJ2-3	.	TRBV28	CASSPRTSGIDTQYF	TGTGCCAGCAGTCCTCGGACTAGCGGGATTGATACGCAGTATTTT
TRBD1	TRBJ2-2	.	TRBV19	CASSEVYGDRAGGELFF	TGTGCCAGTAGTGAGGTTTACGGCGACAGGGCCGGCGGGGAGCTGTTTTTT
TRBD2	TRBJ2-7	.	TRBV7-2	CASSTGLAATYEQYF	TGTGCCAGCAGCACAGGACTAGCGGCAACCTACGAGCAGTACTTC
TRBD2	TRBJ2-7	.	TRBV28	CASSLLAGGGYEQYF	TGTGCCAGCAGTTTATTAGCGGGAGGGGGGTACGAGCAGTACTTC
TRBD2	TRBJ2-7	.	TRBV6-5	CASSTRLAGGGEQYF	TGTGCCAGCAGTACACGACTAGCGGGAGGCGGCGAGCAGTACTTC